Listed below are T cell receptor beta chains from one sample, sequenced in a study of cytomegalovirus exposure and HLA in healthy donors. Sequencing used immunoSEQ multiplex PCR; TCRdb keeps in-frame clones, though not all of them. Of more than 95,000 clones in the sample, around 90% were seen once. The sample was PBMCs. These receptors were taken from a woman aged 18-30 years in good health and CMV-seronegative. CDR3s leave out the opening cysteine and the closing phenylalanine or tryptophan.

j_call v_call cdr3_aa
TRBJ1-3 TRBV9 ASSGGPGTSTDTIY
TRBJ2-7 TRBV11-2 ASSRTGKAYEQY
TRBJ2-5 TRBV11-3 ASSLRTGGQETQY
TRBJ2-7 TRBV6-1 ASSEAWTGSYEQY
TRBJ2-1 TRBV5-4 ASSLELAGTRLSNEQF
TRBJ1-1 TRBV6-1 ASSDIRLSDLGQEAF
TRBJ2-3 TRBV4-1 ASSLPGTGSTDTQY
TRBJ2-7 TRBV2 ASSEALSDNYEQY
TRBJ2-7 TRBV5-5 ASSPTVRARGQY
TRBJ2-5 TRBV11-2 ASSRGAGETQY
TRBJ1-2 TRBV2 ASSPDRNYGYT
TRBJ2-1 TRBV4-2 ASSKYSGGRSYNEQF
TRBJ2-7 TRBV28 ASRYRDRGHEQY
TRBJ2-1 TRBV30 AWNPGLAGGSEQF
TRBJ2-3 TRBV7-9 ASSDTGTSDTDTQY
TRBJ2-7 TRBV11-2 ASSLGVVQGANEQY
TRBJ2-5 TRBV18 ASSSNQGIQETQY
TRBJ2-3 TRBV6-6 ASARRGGDTQY
TRBJ2-3 TRBV6-1 ASTGTTDTQY
TRBJ2-7 TRBV19 ASSIGRFYEQY
TRBJ1-1 TRBV28 ASSLTARGLNTEAF
TRBJ2-5 TRBV28 ASNLLAGQTQY
TRBJ2-1 TRBV29-1 SVEVGLVFF